This entry is about one TCR beta chain. This sample is drawn from a study of blood T cell repertoires in COVID-19. Study context: COVID-19 samples, acute and convalescent, were from the United States, Italy and Spain. PBMCs, B-cell-depleted T cells, or T cells were the source of the cDNA or gDNA that made up the material.

Germline lookup yields CDR1 KGHSH and CDR2 LQKENI. CDR3 length equals 12 residues. After removal of 4 bases from V and 8 bases from J, the junction contained 4 bases not matched to a gene. Original analysis: Cell counts per sample came from amplifying reference gene primers. Profiling relied on immunoSEQ multiplex PCR, and the TCRdb table lists in-frame clones only, not all of them. V and J calls and clone size follow that table, whereas D and trimming were derived from the DNA. The sample shows about 160,000 clones, 80% to 90% of them seen only once. Sequencing was done on a sample of peripheral blood. J is TRBJ1-2 and V is TRBV18; 7 nucleotides agree with TRBD1. This sequence originates from an older woman who had recovered from COVID-19. CDR3 bases: TGTGCCAGCTCACAGGGGGCAGGCGGCTACACCTTC. The encoded protein is CASSQGAGGYTF.